This T cell receptor beta chain was captured in a study of T cell repertoires in cytomegalovirus infection (dated by TCRdb to about 2019). Regarding the complete study: Peptide stimulations targeted recently identified HLA-C-restricted CMV epitopes, whose presentation resists viral immunomodulation, together with well-studied HLA-B-restricted epitopes. Donor HLA type was relevant to the analysis, as public TCR beta signatures indicated carriage of CMV infection together with the matching HLA type. Findings and caveats that apply to the study as a whole: Cumulative frequency of public TCR beta family members discriminated carriers of CMV infection plus the relevant HLA type in this cohort and an independent roughly 330-donor cohort. The ex vivo response was dominated by HLA-C-restricted CMV-specific TCR beta clonotypes, which also provided the single most frequent clonotype in two of eight donors.

V is pared back by 2 bases and J by 9 bases, with 8 bases lying between the germline termini. CDR1 and CDR2, looked up from the germline V gene, are MNHEY and SVGAGI. The CDR3, from cysteine to phenylalanine, totals 12 residues. Left in the record is the CDR3 DNA by itself, 36 bases read in frame from the first base. The instrument given in TCRdb is Illumina HiSeq 1500. TCRdb applied fastp at Q25 and MiXCR to the public reads, then kept only in-frame beta chains. Rows are combined by CDR3 protein, so each entry shows the most common genes and DNA. The sample yields about 900,000 distinct CDR3 sequences; about 33% were counted once. The top ten clonotypes cover about an eighth of the sample. Turning to this clonotype: Its antigen specificity is not known. Base qualities are not provided; no much larger clone lies one nucleotide away.

The treatment or condition label of this sample denotes: in vitro stimulation with specific CMV peptide epitopes to enrich CMV-specific T cells. The chain was built from TRBV6-5 and TRBJ2-1; the D gene remains uncertain. Source: cultured CD8+ T cells from PBMCs, taken from culture after CMV antigen stimulation. The receptor's source is a human donor in good health (CMV status not recorded). Some clones in this sample may be carry-over from other donors' samples. Read as DNA, the sequence is TGTGCCAGCAGTTACCTGCTCGGTGAGCAGTTCTTC. This codes for CASSYLLGEQFF.